Presented here are 20 T cell receptor beta chains from one specimen sequenced in a study of vaccination and CD4 T cells after COVID-19 (dated by TCRdb to between 2021 and 2022). The method was PCR. TCRdb lists the instrument as Illumina iSeq 100. TCR sequencing of DNA from cultured CD4+ T cells used the Oncomine TCR Beta short-read assay at the Johns Hopkins FTIC core. TCRdb reprocessed the public reads (quality trimming at Q25 with fastp, clone calling with MiXCR) and kept in-frame beta chains. Every CDR3 protein is listed once, alongside the most common genes and DNA of its rows. This sample comprises roughly 20,000 distinct CDR3 sequences, 35% to 45% of them detected only once. The ten most abundant clones make up around 9% of the sample. No cognate antigen is known for these TCRs. Reading the label with the study, this specimen's time point is: late sampling 161 to 241 days after vaccination in a few convalescent patients. The treatment or condition label on this specimen signifies: approximately 10-day PBMC culture with coronavirus spike peptide pools or control peptides (ViraFEST assay).

Sequencing was performed on CD4+ T cells from blood, cultured in vitro, taken about 7 months after SARS-CoV-2 vaccination. The receptors come from a human donor who had recovered from COVID-19.

CDR3: CAISESQGTGQETQYF. CDR3 bases: TGTGCCATCAGTGAGTCCCAAGGGACAGGCCAAGAGACCCAGTACTTC. The V and J genes are TRBV10-3 and TRBJ2-5; 8 nucleotides line up with TRBD1. The germline gives CDR1 ENHRY, CDR2 SYGVKD. There are 16 residues in the CDR3. The ends lost 0 bases at V and 1 base at J; junction bases unmatched: 4.

The chain joins TRBV19 to TRBJ2-3; D may be TRBD1 (6 bases). This CDR3 comprises 15 residues. V lost 1 base, J lost 0 bases, and 8 bases lay in between. Germline CDR1 and CDR2: LNHDA and SQIVND (reference sequence). In DNA form, the CDR3 reads TGTGCCAGTAGTATAGGGGGACATAGCACAGATACGCAGTATTTT. It is translated as CASSIGGHSTDTQYF.

This clonotype has more than one count but fewer than ten. The chain joins TRBV28 to TRBJ1-5; D is unclear. Germline loops: CDR1 MDHEN, CDR2 SYDVKM. The CDR3 is 12 residues long. V lost 1 base and J lost 5, with 3 bases in between. The CDR3 DNA reads as TGTGCCAGCAGTTTATCCTATCAGCCCCAGCATTTT. Its translation: CASSLSYQPQHF. Combining the CDR3 with reference TRBV28 and TRBJ1-5 gives the whole variable domain DVKVTQSSRYLVKRTGEKVFLECVQDMDHENMFWYRQDPGLGLRLIYFSYDVKMKEKGDIPEGYSVSREKKERFSLILESASTNQTSMYLCASSLSYQPQHFGDGTRLSIL.

This clonotype was seen more than once but under ten times. This sequence joins TRBV20-1 and TRBJ2-7; 9 bases map to TRBD1. Trimming cost V 4 bases and J 4 bases; bases outside gene matches: 17. This CDR3 spans 17 amino acids. The germline CDR1 and CDR2 sequences are DFQATT and SNEGSKA (reference sequence). CDR3 sequence reads: CSANPPPTGGARYEQYF. The CDR3 DNA reads TGCAGTGCTAACCCCCCCCCCACAGGGGGCGCTAGGTACGAGCAGTACTTC.

The gene calls are TRBV20-1 and TRBJ2-3; 9 bases fit TRBD2. J was trimmed by 8 bases and V by 6 bases; bases with no gene match: 15. CDR1 DFQATT and CDR2 SNEGSKA come from the germline V gene (reference sequence). The CDR3 is 15 residues long. CDR3 in amino acids: CSAYWGGRAPATQYF. CDR3 coding DNA: TGCAGTGCCTATTGGGGCGGGAGGGCCCCAGCTACGCAGTATTTT.

This clonotype was counted once. This chain connects TRBV20-1 to TRBJ2-5; possibly TRBD1 for D (6 bases). The CDR3 is 14 amino acids. CDR1 is DFQATT, CDR2 SNEGSKA, per germline (reference sequence). The V end was cut by 5 bases, the J end by 4 bases, with 17 bases between. The CDR3 nucleotides are TGCAGTGCTCCCGGCAGGGGATGGATAGAGACCCAGTACTTC. It encodes CSAPGRGWIETQYF.

This clonotype has just a few counts. J is TRBJ2-3 and V is TRBV7-9, with D hard to call. Trimming took 5 bases from V and 1 from J, leaving 10 bases between them. This CDR3 has 14 amino acids. Germline loops: CDR1 SEHNR, CDR2 FQNEAQ (reference sequence). The CDR3 reads CASSLIKGTDTQYF. As DNA, the CDR3 is TGTGCCAGCAGCCTTATTAAAGGCACAGATACGCAGTATTTT.

A single count supports this clonotype. The V gene is TRBV28, the J gene TRBJ2-1; 12 bases align to TRBD2. CDR1 MDHEN and CDR2 SYDVKM come from the germline V gene. The CDR3 consists of 16 residues. V shed 6 bases, J shed 9 bases, and the junction held 12 bases outside the gene matches. The CDR3 DNA reads as TGTGCCAGCAGAACCAACCCGCCTAGCGGGAGGGTTGAGCAGTTCTTC. The encoded protein is CASRTNPPSGRVEQFF.

The table lists this clonotype with a few counts. CDR3: CSAREGGVTEAFF. The CDR3 nucleotides are TGCAGTGCTAGAGAGGGGGGGGTGACTGAAGCTTTCTTT. The chain is built from TRBV20-1 and TRBJ1-1; possibly TRBD1 for D (5 bases). CDR1 is DFQATT, CDR2 SNEGSKA, per germline (reference sequence). CDR3 length equals 13 residues. Deletions cut 0 bases from V and 5 bases from J, with 10 bases between.

The CDR3: CASAKTGVGETQYF. For the CDR3, the DNA is TGTGCCAGCGCAAAAACAGGGGTGGGAGAGACCCAGTACTTC. This chain uses TRBV6-1 with TRBJ2-5, with TRBD1 matching over 7 bases. The CDR3 is 14 residues long. Germline V gene data show CDR1 as MNHNS and CDR2 as SASEGT. The V segment lost 8 bases and the J segment 4 bases; nucleotides outside the gene matches: 10.

In DNA, the CDR3 is TGCAGTGCTAGTGTTCCGAGCTCTGGAAACACCATATATTTT. Encoded protein: CSASVPSSGNTIYF. The chain employs TRBV20-1 and TRBJ1-3; no definite D call. Germline assignment: CDR1 DFQATT and CDR2 SNEGSKA (reference sequence). This CDR3 comprises 14 residues. Between the trimmed V and J ends, which lost 3 bases and 0 bases, there was a span of 9 bases.

In its sample, this clonotype was seen a few times. The V call is TRBV20-1, the J call TRBJ2-1, with D maybe TRBD2 (5 bases). The CDR3 spans 14 residues. Germline values: CDR1 DFQATT, CDR2 SNEGSKA (reference sequence). The V and J ends lost 3 bases and 1 base respectively, with 10 bases between them. This chain's CDR3 is CSASSWRSYNEQFF. The CDR3 region has the DNA TGCAGTGCTAGCAGTTGGAGGTCCTACAATGAGCAGTTCTTC.

The chain joins TRBV28 to TRBJ1-6, with TRBD1 identical over 9 bases. The germline CDR1 and CDR2 sequences are MDHEN and SYDVKM. The CDR3 sequence is 15 residues long. J gave up 10 bases and V 6 bases, and 10 bases lay outside the gene matches. The CDR3 sequence is CASSPRQGGESPLHF. The CDR3 DNA reads TGTGCCAGCAGCCCTAGACAGGGGGGCGAATCACCCCTCCACTTT.

The chain is built from TRBV19 and TRBJ2-1; TRBD2 matches at 9 bases. CDR3 size: 12 residues. The germline CDR1 and CDR2 sequences are LNHDA and SQIVND (reference sequence). The J segment lost 15 bases and the V segment lost 10 bases, leaving 13 bases of the junction unmatched. The DNA for the CDR3 is TGTGCCACCCGGGGACTAGCCGGGGGGGGGTTCTTC. Its protein is CATRGLAGGGFF.

The V call is TRBV10-3, the J call TRBJ2-3, with a possible D match to TRBD2 (6 bases). Per germline, CDR1 ENHRY and CDR2 SYGVKD. This CDR3 contains 15 residues. Trimming removed 2 bases from V and 0 bases from J, with 9 bases in between. CDR3 DNA sequence: TGTGCCATCAGTGAGCTTAGCGGAAGCACAGATACGCAGTATTTT. It yields the protein CAISELSGSTDTQYF.

The chain links TRBV7-9 to TRBJ2-1; D could derive from TRBD1 or TRBD2 (5 bases each). CDR1 and CDR2 (germline): SEHNR, FQNEAQ (reference sequence). Trimming shortened V by 4 bases and J by 8 bases, and 12 bases separated the two germline ends. The CDR3 has 13 residues. CDR3 in amino acids: CASSSRLGDEQFF. DNA of the CDR3: TGTGCCAGCAGCTCAAGACTGGGGGATGAGCAGTTCTTC.

The rearrangement links TRBV6-2 or TRBV6-3 to TRBJ1-5, with D possibly being TRBD1 (6 bases). Germline assignment: CDR1 MNHEY and CDR2 SVGEGT. The CDR3 sequence is 14 residues long. The ends were cut back, 4 bases at V and 3 bases at J, with 10 bases in the middle. CDR3 amino acids: CASSSTGNNQPQHF. The CDR3 bases are TGTGCCAGCAGTTCCACAGGGAACAATCAGCCCCAGCATTTT.

The rearrangement links TRBV10-3 to TRBJ2-3; 12 bases are shared with TRBD1. Germline V gene data show CDR1 as ENHRY and CDR2 as SYGVKD. Trimming at V came to 6 bases and at J to 7 bases, leaving 5 bases not matched to a gene. This CDR3 contains 14 residues. This CDR3 reads CAISRDRGPYTQYF. CDR3 DNA sequence: TGTGCCATCAGCAGGGACAGGGGGCCGTATACGCAGTATTTT.

The chain is built from TRBV28 and TRBJ2-1, with TRBD1 matching over 8 bases. This CDR3 spans 15 amino acids. Trimming took 6 bases from V and 4 from J; bases not matched to a gene: 8. Germline assignment: CDR1 MDHEN and CDR2 SYDVKM. The CDR3 is CASRMTGTGYNEQFF. CDR3 sequence (DNA): TGTGCCAGCAGGATGACCGGGACAGGATACAATGAGCAGTTCTTC.

This clonotype was detected a few times. CDR3 coding DNA: TGTGCCAGCAGCTTTTACGGGGGGACAGATACGCAGTATTTT. The encoded protein is CASSFYGGTDTQYF. This chain links TRBV7-3 with TRBJ2-3, with 7 bases fitting TRBD2. The junction had 3 bases not matched to a gene; V was cut back by 3 bases and J by 3 bases. The germline CDR1 and CDR2 sequences are SGHTA and FQGTGA. The CDR3 extends over 14 amino acids.